This T cell receptor (beta chain) was retrieved from a study of T cell responses to AZD1222 COVID-19 vaccine. Study-level points and caveats: Donors were chiefly white British, with a greater number of females, and clonal diversity was perhaps underestimated.

With 0 bases removed from V and 2 bases from J, the gap between germline ends came to 8 bases. Germline CDR1 reads SGDLS; CDR2 reads YYNGEE. The CDR3 is made up of 14 amino acids. Libraries were prepared by immunoSEQ multiplex PCR; TCRdb keeps only in-frame clonotypes and omits some of them. The profile shows some 160,000 clones, more than 75% of them singletons. Details on this clone: Its specificity is unknown. The same CDR3 arises from other DNA sequences in this sample as well.

This TCR came from an adult who received the AZD1222 COVID-19 vaccine. The genes are TRBV9 and TRBJ2-5; a weak D match, TRBD2 (5 bases). Sequenced here: peripheral blood, sampled 28 days after the second AZD1222 dose. DNA of the CDR3: TGTGCCAGCAGCGTAGGAACTAGACAAGAGACCCAGTACTTC. Translation: CASSVGTRQETQYF.